Described below is a single T cell receptor beta chain sequence and its context. What it binds is not known. This entry comes from a study of early T cells in non-severe SARS-CoV-2 infection. In the study overall: From unsorted whole blood, bulk RNA was sequenced, and the chains remained unpaired.

Whole-study findings and limits: Anti-spike CD8 specificities were favored by VDJdb matching, whose results missed private and CD4 specificities.

The CDR3 totals 12 residues. The germline V and J ends were trimmed by 8 bases and 4 bases, with 10 bases remaining between them. Germline CDR1 MNHEY, CDR2 SMNVEV (reference sequence). Researchers attached unique molecular identifiers to individual cDNA molecules. Via MiXCR, TCRdb re-called the 5' RACE reads, giving one row per CDR3 protein. The top ten hold approximately 5.9% of the sample, which has 70,000 or so distinct CDR3 sequences, approximately 11% seen once. The clonotype comes from an adult who was a healthcare worker with PCR-confirmed SARS-CoV-2 infection or an uninfected control (not recorded which). Sequenced sample: whole blood. The chain carries TRBV27 and TRBJ2-3; D is uncertain. The CDR3 loop is CASGNYPDTQYF. In nucleotides, the CDR3 is TGTGCCAGCGGAAACTACCCAGATACGCAGTATTTT.